The 29 T cell receptor beta chains presented below share a single source sample, sequenced in a study of blood T cell repertoires in COVID-19. Here immunoSEQ multiplex PCR was the method, and the copy in TCRdb shows in-frame clones only, minus some. The top ten clones hold more than 4% of a sample with tens of thousands of clones, about nine tenths of them seen once. Sequenced material: peripheral blood. The source is a human donor in a cohort sampled during active COVID-19.

The chain's CDR3 is CATSQQSGELFF. CDR3 DNA: TGTGCCACCAGTCAACAATCCGGGGAGCTGTTTTTT. V gene TRBV24-1 combines with J gene TRBJ2-2; D uncertain. There are 12 residues in the CDR3. V was shortened by 6 bases and J by 6 bases, with 7 bases between the two germline ends. In germline, CDR1 is KGHDR, CDR2 SFDVKD.

This sequence joins TRBV18 and TRBJ2-6; 9 nucleotides line up with TRBD1. This CDR3 region has 17 residues. J was trimmed by 3 bases and V by 6 bases; bases with no gene match: 9. Per germline, CDR1 KGHSH and CDR2 LQKENI. Here the CDR3 DNA reads TGTGCCAGCTCGCCCTCCGGGACAGGGAATGGGGCCAACGTCCTGACTTTC. This encodes CASSPSGTGNGANVLTF.

The rearrangement links TRBV7-9 to TRBJ1-2; TRBD1 agrees at 9 bases. Germline CDR1 reads SEHNR; CDR2 reads FQNEAQ (reference sequence). V lost 5 bases and J lost 9; bases outside the gene matches: 10. The CDR3 length is 14 residues. The CDR3 loop is CASSVPGQGVSYTF. In DNA, the CDR3 is TGTGCCAGCAGCGTCCCGGGACAGGGAGTCAGCTACACCTTC.

The genes are TRBV5-1 and TRBJ2-2; D might be TRBD1 (7 bases). The CDR3 is 15 amino acids. Trimming took off 5 bases at V and 2 bases at J, with 13 bases between the two ends. CDR1 and CDR2 from the germline V gene are SGHRS and YFSETQ. This chain's CDR3 is CASSSQGGNTGELFF. Here the CDR3 DNA reads TGCGCCAGCAGTTCTCAGGGGGGAAACACCGGGGAGCTGTTTTTT.

The V gene is TRBV19, the J gene TRBJ2-5; TRBD2 matches 11 bases. Unmatched junction bases numbered 8, after V lost 3 bases and J lost 2 bases. There are 17 residues in the CDR3. The germline CDR1 and CDR2 sequences are LNHDA and SQIVND (reference sequence). CDR3 nucleotide sequence: TGTGCCAGTAGTATGGGGAAACTAGCGGGAGTACAAGAGACCCAGTACTTC. Amino acid sequence: CASSMGKLAGVQETQYF. The whole variable domain, filled in from reference TRBV19 and TRBJ2-5, reads DGGITQSPKYLFRKEGQNVTLSCEQNLNHDAMYWYRQDPGQGLRLIYYSQIVNDFQKGDIAEGYSVSREKKESFPLTVTSAQKNPTAFYLCASSMGKLAGVQETQYFGPGTRLLVL.

This clone was seen a single time. The chain employs TRBV30 and TRBJ2-7; maybe TRBD2 (6 bases). Between the trimmed V and J ends, which lost 3 bases and 7 bases, there was a span of 19 bases. This CDR3 is built from 14 residues. Looked up from germline, CDR1 is GTSNPN and CDR2 is SVGIG (reference sequence). The CDR3 DNA sequence: TGTGCCTGGAGGATGGGACTGACGTCTGGGGAGCAGTACTTC. Its translation: CAWRMGLTSGEQYF.

This sequence joins TRBV7-2 and TRBJ2-1, with D maybe TRBD2 (6 bases). This CDR3 has 14 amino acids. Germline V gene lookup returns CDR1 SGHTA and CDR2 FQGNSA. Trimming took 0 bases from V and 6 from J, leaving 9 bases between them. The CDR3: CASSLAREPNEQFF. Here the CDR3 DNA reads TGTGCCAGCAGCTTAGCCCGGGAGCCCAATGAGCAGTTCTTC.

The gene calls are TRBV4-1 and TRBJ2-3; D ambiguous. The CDR3 loop spans 12 amino acids. The ends were cut back, 3 bases at V and 3 bases at J, with 4 bases in the middle. Germline V gives CDR1 MGHRA, CDR2 YSYEKL. CDR3 region: CASSQRTDTQYF. The CDR3 nucleotides are TGCGCCAGCAGCCAGAGGACAGATACGCAGTATTTT.

The chain is built from TRBV2 and TRBJ2-7, with D maybe TRBD2 (5 bases). This CDR3 has 14 amino acids. V lost 6 bases to trimming and J lost 6 bases, with 18 bases between them. CDR1 and CDR2 from the germline V gene are SNHLY and FYNNEI. The CDR3 sequence: CASSGSLGVAEQYF. The CDR3, as DNA: TGTGCCAGCAGCGGGTCTTTGGGAGTCGCCGAGCAGTACTTC.

CDR3 residues: CASSPGTDYGYTF. Written as DNA, the CDR3 is TGTGCCAGCTCACCCGGGACAGACTATGGCTACACCTTC. The rearrangement links TRBV18 to TRBJ1-2; TRBD1 matches 7 bases. With V trimmed by 3 bases and J by 3 bases, 1 base remained unmatched. The CDR3 has 13 amino acids. Germline-derived CDR1 and CDR2 are KGHSH and LQKENI.

This clone appeared a single time. The chain recombines TRBV7-2 with TRBJ2-1, with TRBD2 as a possible D gene (6 bases). CDR3 size: 14 residues. The germline V and J ends were trimmed by 5 bases and 4 bases, with 12 bases remaining between them. The germline gives CDR1 SGHTA, CDR2 FQGNSA. The CDR3 coding sequence is TGTGCCAGCAGCCCGGGACTCAAATACAATGAGCAGTTCTTC. It yields the protein CASSPGLKYNEQFF. The full variable domain, rest sourced from reference TRBV7-2 and TRBJ2-1, is GAGVSQSPSNKVTEKGKDVELRCDPISGHTALYWYRQSLGQGLEFLIYFQGNSAPDKSGLPSDRFSAERTGGSVSTLTIQRTQQEDSAVYLCASSPGLKYNEQFFGPGTRLTVL.

The rearrangement links TRBV11-2 to TRBJ2-7; TRBD1 agrees at 8 bases. The CDR3 sequence is 13 residues long. The V gene end was trimmed by 5 bases and the J gene end by 3 bases; junction bases not matched to a gene: 3. CDR1 and CDR2 (germline): SGHAT, FQNNGV. CDR3 nucleotides: TGTGCCAGCAGCCGAGGGACAGGCTACGAGCAGTACTTC. Translated: CASSRGTGYEQYF.

The rearrangement links TRBV18 to TRBJ2-1; 9 bases match TRBD2. Germline loops: CDR1 KGHSH, CDR2 LQKENI. The CDR3 totals 16 residues. V was pared by 4 bases and J by 10 bases, with 14 bases of the junction left unmatched. The CDR3 loop reads CASSRRKAGGIGEQFF. As DNA, the CDR3 is TGTGCCAGCTCACGAAGGAAAGCGGGAGGAATCGGAGAGCAGTTCTTC.

This rearrangement joins TRBV28 to TRBJ1-5, with D tentatively TRBD1 (5 bases). This CDR3 is 16 amino acids long. The germline V gene encodes CDR1 MDHEN and CDR2 SYDVKM. V was trimmed by 1 base and J by 4 bases, leaving 14 bases between them. Written as DNA, the CDR3 is TGTGCCAGCAGTTTATTAGCCCCCGGGGGGAATCAGCCCCAGCATTTT. It translates to CASSLLAPGGNQPQHF. The full variable domain, with the rest looked up from reference TRBV28 and TRBJ1-5, is DVKVTQSSRYLVKRTGEKVFLECVQDMDHENMFWYRQDPGLGLRLIYFSYDVKMKEKGDIPEGYSVSREKKERFSLILESASTNQTSMYLCASSLLAPGGNQPQHFGDGTRLSIL.

The chain joins TRBV18 to TRBJ2-1, with TRBD2 identical over 15 bases. The V segment lost 2 bases and the J segment 6 bases; nucleotides outside the gene matches: 2. The V gene's germline CDR1 is KGHSH and CDR2 LQKENI. The CDR3 runs to 16 residues. CDR3 sequence: CASSPRTSGRANEQFF. The CDR3 DNA is TGTGCCAGCTCACCAAGGACTAGCGGGAGGGCCAATGAGCAGTTCTTC.

In regard to this clone: In the same sample, other DNA sequences code for this CDR3. The chain joins TRBV18 to TRBJ2-7; TRBD1 aligns across 7 bases. J gave up 0 bases and V 2 bases, and 1 base lay outside the gene matches. The CDR3 loop spans 14 amino acids. The germline V gene encodes CDR1 KGHSH and CDR2 LQKENI. The CDR3 sequence: CASSPRQGSYEQYF. The CDR3 DNA is TGTGCCAGCTCACCAAGACAGGGCTCCTACGAGCAGTACTTC.

V usage is TRBV6-5 and J usage is TRBJ2-4; D uncertain. The CDR3 contains 12 residues. Trimming stripped 5 bases from V and 11 bases from J, with 13 bases between. The germline gives CDR1 MNHEY, CDR2 SVGAGI. The CDR3 is CASSTLQFLQYF. CDR3 nucleotide sequence: TGTGCCAGCAGTACCCTACAGTTTCTTCAGTACTTC.

This clone was seen more than once but under ten times. The V gene is TRBV6-2 or TRBV6-3, the J gene TRBJ2-7, with TRBD1 matching 9 bases. The trim removed 4 bases at V and 9 bases at J, leaving 4 bases unmatched. Germline CDR1 is MNHEY and CDR2 is SVGEGT. The CDR3 runs to 12 residues. CDR3 protein: CASSLTGGRQYF. CDR3 sequence (DNA): TGTGCCAGCAGTTTGACAGGGGGGCGGCAGTACTTC.

V usage is TRBV18 and J usage is TRBJ2-7; 7 bases agree with TRBD2. Germline CDR1 is KGHSH and CDR2 is LQKENI. V lost 4 bases and J lost 2; bases outside the gene matches: 5. There are 14 residues in the CDR3. The CDR3 loop is CASSRGGSTYEQYF. DNA of the CDR3: TGTGCCAGCTCACGGGGGGGGTCAACCTACGAGCAGTACTTC.

The J gene is TRBJ2-5, the V gene TRBV11-2; tentative D call: TRBD1 (5 bases). Germline V lookup: CDR1 SGHAT, CDR2 FQNNGV. CDR3 length: 14 amino acids. The germline V and J ends were trimmed by 8 bases and 3 bases, with 16 bases remaining between them. The CDR3 region has the DNA TGTGCCAGCTCAGATTGGGGCTTAGAAGAGACCCAGTACTTC. Protein product: CASSDWGLEETQYF.

The table lists this clone with a count of one. The J gene is TRBJ2-5, the V gene TRBV27; TRBD2 agrees at 7 bases. This CDR3 has 15 amino acids. V shed 5 bases, J shed 6 bases, and the junction held 12 bases outside the gene matches. Germline CDR1 reads MNHEY; CDR2 reads SMNVEV (reference sequence). The CDR3 DNA reads TGTGCCAGCAGTCCCCCCTCTAGCGGACTACAGACCCAGTACTTC. Translating gives CASSPPSSGLQTQYF.

V and J are TRBV18 and TRBJ2-7, with 10 bases that match TRBD2. This CDR3 has 15 residues. Germline CDR1 KGHSH, CDR2 LQKENI. Trimming at V came to 3 bases and at J to 3 bases, leaving 5 bases not matched to a gene. The CDR3, as DNA: TGTGCCAGCTCACCCCAACCTAGCGGGAGCTACGAGCAGTACTTC. This sequence encodes CASSPQPSGSYEQYF.

This chain links TRBV7-7 with TRBJ1-5; tentative D call: TRBD1 (6 bases). CDR3 length: 16 residues. From germline, CDR1 is SSHAT and CDR2 FNYEAQ (reference sequence). The germline V and J ends were trimmed by 3 bases and 7 bases, with 19 bases remaining between them. The CDR3 nucleotides are TGTGCCAGCAGCTTTTACAGGGCTAAAAGGGTACAGCCCCAGCATTTT. It translates to CASSFYRAKRVQPQHF.

This chain links TRBV7-9 with TRBJ2-3; D perhaps matches TRBD1 (5 bases). Germline-derived CDR1 and CDR2 are SEHNR and FQNEAQ (reference sequence). The CDR3 runs 15 residues. The V and J ends lost 1 base and 2 bases respectively, with 10 bases between them. Here the CDR3 DNA reads TGTGCCAGCAGCTTAGAGGGCAGGGCCACAGATACGCAGTATTTT. It specifies CASSLEGRATDTQYF.

This clone was detected only once. The V gene is TRBV6-4, the J gene TRBJ2-7; weak D call: TRBD1 (6 bases). V was cut by 4 bases and J by 2 bases, with 21 bases left in between. CDR1 is MRHNA and CDR2 is SNTAGT in the germline V gene. The CDR3 consists of 17 residues. In nucleotides, the CDR3 is TGTGCCAGCAGTGGCGCCCCTCCCTCAGGGGATCCCTACGAGCAGTACTTC. Protein: CASSGAPPSGDPYEQYF.

The rearrangement links TRBV11-1 to TRBJ2-2; tentative D call: TRBD1 (6 bases). Trimming left V 5 bases short and J 0 bases short, with 10 bases between. Per germline, CDR1 SGHAT and CDR2 FQDESV (reference sequence). There are 15 residues in the CDR3. CDR3 DNA sequence: TGTGCCAGCAGCCCCAGGGGCCCGAACACCGGGGAGCTGTTTTTT. Amino acids: CASSPRGPNTGELFF.

The chain couples TRBV6-5 to TRBJ1-5; no definite D call. The CDR3 has 15 residues. The germline V and J ends were trimmed by 7 bases and 6 bases, with 19 bases remaining between them. Germline V gives CDR1 MNHEY, CDR2 SVGAGI. The CDR3 DNA sequence: TGTGCCAGCACCTCGTGGAGGAGCGCGGGTCAGCCCCAGCATTTT. Its protein product is CASTSWRSAGQPQHF.

The V call is TRBV5-6, the J call TRBJ2-7; 12 nucleotides match TRBD1. V shed 4 bases and J 0 bases; nucleotides not matched to a gene: 8. The CDR3 loop spans 17 amino acids. Germline CDR1 reads SGHDT; CDR2 reads YYEEEE. CDR3 residues: CASSPWGQGAISYEQYF. The CDR3 nucleotides are TGTGCCAGCAGCCCTTGGGGACAGGGGGCGATCTCCTACGAGCAGTACTTC.

This sequence joins TRBV25-1 and TRBJ1-2; the D gene is possibly TRBD1 (5 bases). The V gene lost 0 bases and the J gene lost 2 bases, with 7 bases spanning the gap. CDR3 length: 14 residues. Germline V CDR1 and CDR2: MGHDK, SYGVNS. CDR3 region: CASSEYKGNYGYTF. The DNA for the CDR3 is TGTGCCAGCAGTGAATATAAGGGGAACTATGGCTACACCTTC.